These 10 T cell receptor beta chains share one sample of origin, sequenced in a study of T cell responses to AZD1222 COVID-19 vaccine. Only in-frame clones appear in the TCRdb table, and some are missing; sequencing was by immunoSEQ multiplex PCR. Among approximately 150,000 clones listed, 90% were seen once. The sample here was peripheral blood, taken on day 0 of AZD1222 vaccination. These receptors were collected from an adult in good health.

The chain links TRBV2 to TRBJ1-5; 10 nucleotides agree with TRBD1. Germline CDR1 and CDR2: SNHLY and FYNNEI. Unmatched junction bases numbered 3, after V lost 8 bases and J lost 5 bases. The CDR3 length is 13 residues. The CDR3 loop reads CASAGQGDQPQHF. DNA for the CDR3: TGTGCCAGCGCCGGACAGGGGGATCAGCCCCAGCATTTT.

Details on this clone: One junction end does not reproduce the germline sequence, and a read error may be involved. V gene TRBV7-7 combines with J gene TRBJ2-2, with 13 bases fitting TRBD2. Germline values: CDR1 SSHAT, CDR2 FNYEAQ (reference sequence). CDR3 length: 16 amino acids. The CDR3 protein is CASSYGTSGVPGELFF. Here the CDR3 DNA reads TGTGCTAGCAGCTATGGGACTAGCGGGGTCCCCGGGGAGCTGTTTTTT.

The chain recombines TRBV6-2 or TRBV6-3 with TRBJ2-7, with 10 bases that match TRBD1. The CDR3 runs to 17 residues. V lost 5 bases to trimming and J lost 5 bases; unmatched junction nucleotides: 15. The V gene's germline CDR1 is MNHEY and CDR2 SVGEGT. The DNA for the CDR3 is TGTGCCAGCAGTCCAGGGACAGGGGCATTCTATAACAACGAGCAGTACTTC. It is translated as CASSPGTGAFYNNEQYF.

This rearrangement joins TRBV5-4 to TRBJ2-5, with D perhaps TRBD2 (6 bases). This CDR3 has 15 residues. Looked up from germline, CDR1 is SGHNT and CDR2 is YYREEE (reference sequence). The V and J ends lost 4 bases and 2 bases respectively, with 15 bases between them. CDR3 in DNA: TGTGCCAGCAGCGCGATAGGGACTGCACAAGAGACCCAGTACTTC. It yields the protein CASSAIGTAQETQYF. Supplemented by reference TRBV5-4 and TRBJ2-5, the full variable domain reads ETGVTQSPTHLIKTRGQQVTLRCSSQSGHNTVSWYQQALGQGPQFIFQYYREEENGRGNFPPRFSGLQFPNYSSELNVNALELDDSALYLCASSAIGTAQETQYFGPGTRLLVL.

The chain employs TRBV5-8 and TRBJ1-5, with 7 bases identical to TRBD1. The CDR3 has 15 amino acids. With 4 bases clipped from V and 3 bases from J, the junction kept 7 bases outside the gene matches. Germline lookup yields CDR1 SGHTS and CDR2 YDEGEE. The CDR3: CASSPRQGVNQPQHF. The DNA of the CDR3 is TGTGCCAGCAGCCCCCGACAGGGCGTCAATCAGCCCCAGCATTTT. Combining the CDR3 with reference TRBV5-8 and TRBJ1-5 gives the whole variable domain EAGVTQSPTHLIKTRGQQATLRCSPISGHTSVYWYQQALGLGLQFLLWYDEGEERNRGNFPPRFSGRQFPNYSSELNVNALELEDSALYLCASSPRQGVNQPQHFGDGTRLSIL.

J is TRBJ2-3 and V is TRBV7-3; TRBD2 matches at 10 bases. The CDR3 is made up of 15 amino acids. Germline-derived CDR1 and CDR2 are SGHTA and FQGTGA. Trimming at V came to 4 bases and at J to 6 bases, leaving 7 bases not matched to a gene. The CDR3 reads CASSSTSGGADTQYF. DNA of the CDR3: TGTGCCAGCAGCTCAACCAGCGGGGGGGCGGATACGCAGTATTTT.

The chain links TRBV16 to TRBJ1-4, with a possible D match to TRBD1 (5 bases). Germline V gene data show CDR1 as KGHSY and CDR2 as FQNENV. The V and J ends lost 2 bases and 3 bases respectively, with 10 bases between them. This CDR3 has 15 residues. The CDR3 DNA follows: TGTGCCAGCAGCCAAATTGGAGGGGCTAATGAAAAACTGTTTTTT. Translation: CASSQIGGANEKLFF.

Only one count was recorded for this clone. The rearrangement uses TRBV7-2 and TRBJ2-7; 9 bases line up with TRBD2. The germline V gene encodes CDR1 SGHTA and CDR2 FQGNSA. Trimming took 3 bases from V and 4 from J; bases not matched to a gene: 19. The CDR3 covers 19 residues. CDR3 sequence: CASSFHSGGVQRSLYEQYF. CDR3 DNA: TGTGCCAGCAGCTTCCATAGCGGGGGAGTACAACGTTCGCTATACGAGCAGTACTTC.

V is TRBV19 and J is TRBJ1-1; D uncertain. CDR3 length: 13 residues. V was shortened by 8 bases and J by 0 bases, with 10 bases between the two germline ends. Looked up from germline, CDR1 is LNHDA and CDR2 is SQIVND (reference sequence). CDR3 nucleotide sequence: TGTGCCAGTCGGGTAAACATGAACACTGAAGCTTTCTTT. Its translation: CASRVNMNTEAFF.

The chain joins TRBV7-2 to TRBJ2-7, with D uncertain. The V gene's germline CDR1 is SGHTA and CDR2 FQGNSA. V lost 1 base and J lost 4, with 5 bases in between. The CDR3 extends over 12 amino acids. For the CDR3, the DNA is TGTGCCAGCAGCTTAGTAGAATACGAGCAGTACTTC. Protein product: CASSLVEYEQYF.